The 8 T cell receptor beta chains given below trace back to one sample, sequenced in a study of blood T cells in healthy people across ages. A J-beta primer mix and a sample-barcoded 5' primer were used in a second PCR of about 6 to 12 cycles. A single record per CDR3 protein comes from TCRdb applying MiXCR to the 5' RACE reads. The sample lists about 1 million distinct CDR3 sequences, 40% to 50% occurring once. The sequencing sample was made of blood. These receptors all come from a woman in her sixties or seventies in good health.

The chain recombines TRBV20-1 with TRBJ2-1; D not certain. Deletions cut 3 bases from V and 9 bases from J, with 18 bases between. Germline CDR1 and CDR2: DFQATT and SNEGSKA (reference sequence). The CDR3 extends over 14 amino acids. The CDR3 bases are TGCAGTGCTAGTTGGAGCACCCCGGAGAGTGAGCAGTTCTTC. This sequence encodes CSASWSTPESEQFF.

Here the CDR3 reads CAIRDDTGYSNQPQHF. CDR3 bases: TGTGCCATCAGGGACGATACGGGATATAGCAATCAGCCCCAGCATTTT. The rearrangement joins TRBV10-3 to TRBJ1-5; no definite D call. Germline CDR1 reads ENHRY; CDR2 reads SYGVKD. The CDR3 runs to 16 residues. Between the trimmed V and J ends, which lost 6 bases and 0 bases, there was a span of 15 bases.

The V and J genes are TRBV20-1 and TRBJ2-3, with 7 bases that match TRBD2. Losses at the gene ends were 6 bases for V and 2 bases for J; bases not matched to a gene: 11. The CDR3 contains 15 residues. Germline lookup yields CDR1 DFQATT and CDR2 SNEGSKA (reference sequence). The CDR3 coding sequence is TGCAGTGCCACGGCTGGCGGGAGCCTCACAGATACGCAGTATTTT. Its protein is CSATAGGSLTDTQYF.

This clonotype was seen more than once but under ten times. The rearrangement joins TRBV7-7 to TRBJ2-5; TRBD2 is a possible D gene (5 bases). V was pared by 5 bases and J by 0 bases, with 19 bases between. Germline CDR1 reads SSHAT; CDR2 reads FNYEAQ (reference sequence). The CDR3 sequence is 17 residues long. The CDR3 loop is CASSPYGRTEDQETQYF. In nucleotides, the CDR3 is TGTGCCAGCAGCCCATACGGACGGACGGAGGACCAAGAGACCCAGTACTTC.

V is TRBV24-1 and J is TRBJ2-3, with TRBD2 identical over 13 bases. V shed 5 bases and J 5 bases; nucleotides not matched to a gene: 9. Germline CDR1 and CDR2: KGHDR and SFDVKD. This CDR3 spans 17 amino acids. CDR3 nucleotides: TGTGCCACCAGTGGTACGAGGACTAGCGGGAGTAAAGATACGCAGTATTTT. It is translated as CATSGTRTSGSKDTQYF.

The chain is built from TRBV6-1 and TRBJ2-1; D remains unclear. The CDR3 spans 13 residues. The V and J ends lost 5 bases and 9 bases respectively, with 14 bases between them. The germline gives CDR1 MNHNS, CDR2 SASEGT. The CDR3 bases are TGTGCCAGCAGTAGTGAGAATCTCGGTGAGCAGTTCTTC. This gives the protein CASSSENLGEQFF.

This sequence joins TRBV12-3 or TRBV12-4 and TRBJ2-7, with 8 bases identical to TRBD1. The CDR3 spans 13 residues. The ends lost 6 bases at V and 5 bases at J; junction bases unmatched: 6. For the CDR3, the DNA is TGTGCCAGCAGGTCGGACAGGGTCCACGAGCAGTACTTC. Translating it yields CASRSDRVHEQYF.

The chain links TRBV7-9 to TRBJ2-7; possibly TRBD1 or TRBD2 for D (5 bases each). There are 15 residues in the CDR3. Trimming removed 0 bases from V and 3 bases from J, with 12 bases in between. Germline values: CDR1 SEHNR, CDR2 FQNEAQ (reference sequence). The CDR3 DNA sequence: TGTGCCAGCAGCTTAGCGGTGGGACGGGGCTACGAGCAGTACTTC. Translating gives CASSLAVGRGYEQYF. The whole variable domain, filled in from reference TRBV7-9 and TRBJ2-7, reads DTGVSQNPRHKITKRGQNVTFRCDPISEHNRLYWYRQTLGQGPEFLTYFQNEAQLEKSRLLSDRFSAERPKGSFSTLEIQRTEQGDSAMYLCASSLAVGRGYEQYFGPGTRLTVT.